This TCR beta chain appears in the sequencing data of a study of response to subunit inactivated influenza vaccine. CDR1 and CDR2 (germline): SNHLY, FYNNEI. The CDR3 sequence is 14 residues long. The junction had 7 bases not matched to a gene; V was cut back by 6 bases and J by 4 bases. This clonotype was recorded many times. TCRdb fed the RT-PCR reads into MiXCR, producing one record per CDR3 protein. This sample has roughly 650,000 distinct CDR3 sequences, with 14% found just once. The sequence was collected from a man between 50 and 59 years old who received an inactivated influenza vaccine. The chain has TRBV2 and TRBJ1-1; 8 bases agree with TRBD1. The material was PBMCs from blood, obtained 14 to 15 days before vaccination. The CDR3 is CASRAQGALTEAFF. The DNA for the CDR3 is TGTGCCAGCAGGGCTCAGGGGGCTCTCACTGAAGCTTTCTTT.